In its sample, the clone carrying this T cell receptor (beta chain) was seen a few times. Its antigen is unknown. MiXCR was run by TCRdb on the reads, yielding one entry per CDR3 protein. The data show more than 500,000 distinct CDR3 sequences, 15% to 20% seen once. The sample is drawn from a study of T cell repertoires in cytomegalovirus infection. Study-level background: From public TCR beta signatures came an indication of both CMV infection and matching HLA type.

Study-wide results and caveats: CMV carriers having the relevant HLA were flagged by cumulative public TCR beta family frequency.

This receptor was obtained from a human donor in good health (CMV status not recorded). Some clones in this sample may be carry-over from other donors' samples. The material sequenced was CD8+ T cells from PBMCs.

The CDR3 DNA follows: TGCAGCGTCTCGACAGGAGCCAAAAACATTCAGTACTTC. Its translation is CSVSTGAKNIQYF. The V gene is TRBV29-1, the J gene TRBJ2-4; TRBD1 is a possible D gene (6 bases). The CDR3 sequence is 13 residues long. V dropped 6 bases and J dropped 0 bases, with 9 bases sitting between them. Germline V gene lookup returns CDR1 SQVTM and CDR2 ANQGSEA.